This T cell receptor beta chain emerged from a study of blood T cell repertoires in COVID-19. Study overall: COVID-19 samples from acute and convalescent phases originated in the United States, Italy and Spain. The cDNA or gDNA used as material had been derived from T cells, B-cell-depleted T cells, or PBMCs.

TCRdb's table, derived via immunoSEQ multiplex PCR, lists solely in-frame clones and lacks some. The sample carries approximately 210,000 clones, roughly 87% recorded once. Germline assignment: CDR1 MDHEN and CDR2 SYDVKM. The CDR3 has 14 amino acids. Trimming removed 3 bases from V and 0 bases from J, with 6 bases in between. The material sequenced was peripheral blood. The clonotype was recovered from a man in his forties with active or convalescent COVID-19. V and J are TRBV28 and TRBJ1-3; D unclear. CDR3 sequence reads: CASSFLSSGNTIYF. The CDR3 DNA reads TGTGCCAGCAGTTTTCTCTCCTCTGGAAACACCATATATTTT. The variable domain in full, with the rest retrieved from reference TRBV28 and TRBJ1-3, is DVKVTQSSRYLVKRTGEKVFLECVQDMDHENMFWYRQDPGLGLRLIYFSYDVKMKEKGDIPEGYSVSREKKERFSLILESASTNQTSMYLCASSFLSSGNTIYFGEGSWLTVV.